Described below is a single TCR beta chain sequence and its context. As yet, its antigen is unknown. The data belong to a study of beta chain features in type 1 diabetes. Study overall: No patient-donor differences in age, gender, total cells or subset yield. Study results and caveats: Among patients with Type 1 diabetes, TCRB CDR3s were moderately but significantly shorter in every one of the four CD4+ subsets. Equally in patients and controls, PCR might preferentially amplify shorter templates.

CDR3 length equals 15 residues. The V gene's germline CDR1 is MNHEY and CDR2 SMNVEV (reference sequence). V gave up 6 bases and J gave up 0 bases, with 12 bases separating them. The authors reverse transcribed all of the isolated RNA, so sequencing captured expressed TCRB transcripts. The table came from immunoSEQ multiplex PCR; TCRdb's copy has only in-frame clones and leaves some out. This repertoire shows around 46,000 clones, 35% to 55% found once; its top ten account for 0.1% to 0.15%. This chain connects TRBV27 to TRBJ1-5; D is ambiguous. This receptor was obtained from a man aged 25 to 40 with type 1 diabetes. Specimen: stem cell memory CD4+ T cells from blood. This chain's CDR3 is CASRGSLYSNQPQHF. Here the CDR3 DNA reads TGTGCCAGCAGGGGCAGCCTGTATAGCAATCAGCCCCAGCATTTT.